Below, 4 T cell receptor beta chains from the same sample are listed, as sequenced in a study of patients and donors after allogeneic stem cell transplantation. TCRdb ran MiXCR on the RT-PCR reads and lists one entry per CDR3 protein. The repertoire holds approximately 160,000 distinct CDR3 sequences, with 25% to 35% as singletons. The sample consisted of blood, either unsorted or a sorted T cell fraction (not recorded which). All receptors derive from a human donor who was either an allogeneic HSCT recipient or a stem cell or donor lymphocyte infusion donor (not recorded which). It is not recorded whose cells these are; they may come from a transplant donor.

This clonotype was detected many times. The CDR3 coding sequence is TGCGCCAGCAGCCAAGGGAAGACAGGGATTGATAGTGGCTACACCTTC. Translation gives CASSQGKTGIDSGYTF. J is TRBJ1-2 and V is TRBV4-3, with 7 bases aligning to TRBD1. Germline V gene data show CDR1 as LGHNA and CDR2 as YSLEER. This CDR3 is built from 16 residues. V shed 1 base, J shed 7 bases, and the junction held 12 bases outside the gene matches.

This clonotype turned up a few times. The chain links TRBV30 to TRBJ1-1; D is undetermined. The germline gives CDR1 GTSNPN, CDR2 SVGIG (reference sequence). V lost 0 bases to trimming and J lost 10 bases, with 12 bases between them. This CDR3 is built from 12 residues. The CDR3 loop reads CAWSVSPSGAFF. The CDR3 nucleotides are TGTGCCTGGAGTGTCTCCCCGAGTGGAGCTTTCTTT. Looking up the rest from reference TRBV30 and TRBJ1-1 gives the full variable domain: SQTIHQWPATLVQPVGSPLSLECTVEGTSNPNLYWYRQAAGRGLQLLFYSVGIGQISSEVPQNLSASRPQDRQFILSSKKLLLSDSGFYLCAWSVSPSGAFFGQGTRLTVV.

The V and J genes are TRBV6-5 and TRBJ1-1; D not certain. CDR1 and CDR2 (germline): MNHEY, SVGAGI. V was cut by 6 bases and J by 6 bases, with 8 bases left in between. The CDR3 sequence is 11 residues long. This CDR3 reads CASSTDAEAFF. The CDR3 DNA is TGTGCCAGCAGCACTGACGCTGAAGCTTTCTTT.

V and J are TRBV27 and TRBJ2-4; D is uncertain. CDR1 is MNHEY and CDR2 is SMNVEV in the germline V gene (reference sequence). This CDR3 has 15 amino acids. Trimming left V 3 bases short and J 0 bases short, with 9 bases between. The CDR3 nucleotides are TGTGCCAGCAGTTTGGGCAGCCCAGCCAAAAACATTCAGTACTTC. Encoded protein: CASSLGSPAKNIQYF.